This TCR beta chain was documented in a study of patients and donors after allogeneic stem cell transplantation. TCRdb ran MiXCR on the RT-PCR reads and lists one entry per CDR3 protein. The table records roughly 200,000 distinct CDR3 sequences, less than 50% of them present only once. CDR1 DFQATT and CDR2 SNEGSKA come from the germline V gene (reference sequence). V shed 6 bases and J 0 bases; nucleotides not matched to a gene: 10. The CDR3 totals 16 residues. Sequences were obtained from blood, either unsorted or a sorted T cell fraction (not recorded which). The chain carries TRBV20-1 and TRBJ1-3, with 8 nucleotides matching TRBD1. The clonotype comes from a human donor who was either an allogeneic HSCT recipient or a stem cell or donor lymphocyte infusion donor (not recorded which). It is not recorded whose cells these are; they may come from a transplant donor. As DNA, the CDR3 is TGCAGTGCGCCGGCCTTCGGGACAGGCTCTGGAAACACCATATATTTT. It yields the protein CSAPAFGTGSGNTIYF.